This T cell receptor beta chain emerged from a study of Ad26.COV2.S vaccination and SARS-CoV-2 variants. Treatment in this sample: roughly 20 received Ad26.COV2.S at low or high dose, single or two shots; five or six received placebo; per-sample allocation not given. Collection of the samples took place on day 63 after the first injection of vaccine or placebo. An 18-55-year-old adult in Boston served as donor. The vaccine delivered Wuhan-strain SARS-CoV-2 spike through an Ad26 vector. V shed 0 bases and J 7 bases; nucleotides not matched to a gene: 10. The CDR3 is 15 amino acids. Germline V gene sequence: CDR1 GTSNPN, CDR2 SVGIG (reference sequence). Sequencing was performed with immunoSEQ multiplex PCR; in TCRdb, only in-frame clones are kept and a portion is missing. The repertoire consists of hundreds of thousands of clones, with roughly 90% occurring once and the leading ten covering approximately 1.5%.

This clonotype was sampled from a person aged 18-65 years who received the Ad26.COV2.S COVID-19 vaccine or a placebo. The chain carries TRBV30 and TRBJ2-7; 9 positions agree with TRBD2. Sequencing used peripheral blood, obtained in a trial of Ad26.COV2.S vaccine versus placebo. CDR3: CAWSVGREGAWEQYF. CDR3 nucleotides: TGTGCCTGGAGTGTGGGGCGGGAGGGGGCGTGGGAGCAGTACTTC.